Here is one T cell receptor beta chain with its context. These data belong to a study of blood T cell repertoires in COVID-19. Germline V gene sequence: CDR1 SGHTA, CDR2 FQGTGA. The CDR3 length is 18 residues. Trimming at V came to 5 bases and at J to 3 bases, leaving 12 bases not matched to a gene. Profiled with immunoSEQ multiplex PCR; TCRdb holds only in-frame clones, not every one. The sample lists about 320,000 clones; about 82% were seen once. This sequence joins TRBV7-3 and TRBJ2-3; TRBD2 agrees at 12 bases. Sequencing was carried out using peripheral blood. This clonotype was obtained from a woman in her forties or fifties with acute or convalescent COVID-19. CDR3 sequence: CASSPGASGRALTDTQYF. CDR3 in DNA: TGTGCCAGCAGCCCAGGGGCTAGCGGGAGGGCATTAACAGATACGCAGTATTTT.